This entry lists 4 T cell receptor beta chains sequenced from one sample in a study of PD-L1 blockade in urothelial cancer listed by TCRdb under 2017. Libraries came from the immunoSEQ multiplex PCR assay. TCRdb obtained this table from immuneACCESS and retained in-frame rearrangements with V and J assigned. These tables miss some clones; where compared with another copy, unresolved V genes account for less than half of the shortfall, and the remainder is unexplained. Across this sample there are 20,000 to 30,000 clones, with 86% seen only once. The top ten constitute approximately 33% of the sample. The source was PBMCs, collected around atezolizumab (anti-PD-L1) treatment. The receptors stem from a man between 60 and 70 years old with urothelial cancer.

The chain is built from TRBV12-5 and TRBJ1-3; D gene unclear. CDR3 length: 13 amino acids. The V end was cut by 4 bases, the J end by 4 bases, with 8 bases between. CDR1 is LGHNT, CDR2 FRNRAP, per germline. The CDR3 loop is CASGSTVGNTIYF. The CDR3 nucleotides are TGTGCTAGTGGTTCAACGGTCGGAAACACCATATATTTT.

This chain connects TRBV6-6 to TRBJ1-2, with D perhaps TRBD1 (5 bases). The CDR3 contains 14 residues. CDR1 and CDR2 (germline): MNHNY, SVGAGI (reference sequence). The V and J ends lost 7 bases and 2 bases respectively, with 14 bases between them. The CDR3 coding sequence is TGTGCCAGCACCCATAACGCAGGGAACTATGGCTACACCTTC. It translates to CASTHNAGNYGYTF.

The rearrangement uses TRBV28 and TRBJ1-4; D is undetermined. Per germline, CDR1 MDHEN and CDR2 SYDVKM. Trimming pared 6 bases from V and 4 bases from J, leaving 9 bases between. This CDR3 contains 13 residues. CDR3 DNA sequence: TGTGCCAGCAGCTCTAGAGATAATGAAAAACTGTTTTTT. Translation: CASSSRDNEKLFF.

Only one count was recorded for this clone. This chain joins TRBV6-6 and TRBJ2-5; TRBD2 matches at 14 bases. Germline V lookup: CDR1 MNHNY, CDR2 SVGAGI (reference sequence). The trim removed 5 bases at V and 4 bases at J, leaving 3 bases unmatched. This CDR3 contains 15 residues. The CDR3 sequence: CASSDGLAGGETQYF. Here the CDR3 DNA reads TGTGCCAGCAGTGATGGACTAGCGGGAGGAGAGACCCAGTACTTC.